These 28 T cell receptor beta chains share one sample of origin, sequenced in a study of spatial heterogeneity in lung cancer. The time point is: sample taken at primary tumor resection. TCRdb reprocessed the 5' RACE reads with MiXCR, giving one entry per CDR3 protein. The sample has fewer than 3,000 distinct CDR3 sequences, 15% to 20% seen once. Specimen: normal lung tissue next to the tumor, collected at surgery. Every receptor here comes from a male donor with early-stage non-small cell lung cancer.

This clonotype qualifies as medium-sized (0.01 to 0.1%). The chain uses TRBV10-2 and TRBJ2-7; possibly TRBD1 for D (5 bases). The CDR3 consists of 11 residues. Germline lookup yields CDR1 WSHSY and CDR2 SAAADI. The ends were cut back, 7 bases at V and 5 bases at J, with 9 bases in the middle. CDR3 nucleotide sequence: TGCGCCAGCACAGAAGGGGACGAGCAGTACTTC. Protein sequence: CASTEGDEQYF.

This chain joins TRBV7-2 and TRBJ2-7; D possibly corresponds to TRBD1 (5 bases). The CDR3 sequence is 14 residues long. Germline CDR1 is SGHTA and CDR2 is FQGNSA. Trimming took 2 bases from V and 3 from J, leaving 11 bases between them. Here the CDR3 reads CASSLNGAVYEQYF. The CDR3 DNA reads as TGTGCCAGCAGCTTAAATGGGGCCGTCTACGAGCAGTACTTC. The full variable domain, in which reference TRBV7-2 and TRBJ2-7 provide the parts outside the CDR3, is GAGVSQSPSNKVTEKGKDVELRCDPISGHTALYWYRQSLGQGLEFLIYFQGNSAPDKSGLPSDRFSAERTGGSVSTLTIQRTQQEDSAVYLCASSLNGAVYEQYFGPGTRLTVT.

This clonotype has just a few counts. The chain couples TRBV12-3 or TRBV12-4 to TRBJ1-1; D might be TRBD1 (6 bases). Trimming removed 6 bases at V and 7 bases at J, with 21 bases between. The CDR3 runs 15 residues. CDR3 region: CASSLRGGRGREAFF. Here the CDR3 DNA reads TGTGCCAGCAGCCTGAGGGGGGGCCGTGGTCGTGAAGCTTTCTTT.

By its share, this clonotype is medium-sized (0.01 to 0.1%). V is TRBV19 and J is TRBJ2-1; 7 bases agree with TRBD1. The CDR3 runs 15 residues. After removal of 8 bases from V and 0 bases from J, the junction contained 7 bases not matched to a gene. CDR1 LNHDA and CDR2 SQIVND come from the germline V gene (reference sequence). CDR3 region: CASRLDRSSYNEQFF. The CDR3 region has the DNA TGTGCCAGTCGACTGGACAGGAGCTCCTACAATGAGCAGTTCTTC.

This clonotype counts as medium-sized. This chain links TRBV7-2 with TRBJ2-1, with 7 bases matching TRBD2. From germline, CDR1 is SGHTA and CDR2 FQGNSA. The CDR3 has 17 residues. V lost 1 base and J lost 0; bases outside the gene matches: 6. As DNA, the CDR3 is TGTGCCAGCAGCTTAGGTGCAGGCGGGAGCTCCTACAATGAGCAGTTCTTC. As protein: CASSLGAGGSSYNEQFF.

By frequency in the sample, this clonotype is medium-sized. The V gene is TRBV29-1, the J gene TRBJ2-5, with D maybe TRBD1 (6 bases). V was clipped by 6 bases and J by 4 bases, with 21 bases between them. The CDR3 totals 15 residues. The germline V gene encodes CDR1 SQVTM and CDR2 ANQGSEA. The CDR3 protein is CSVDNPREGGETQYF. CDR3 DNA sequence: TGCAGCGTAGATAATCCACGGGAAGGGGGAGAGACCCAGTACTTC.

This clonotype is deemed medium-sized (0.01 to 0.1%). In nucleotides, the CDR3 is TGTGCCACCGCAAGCGGGACACCACGCAAGCAGTACTTC. This gives the protein CATASGTPRKQYF. V and J are TRBV10-3 and TRBJ2-7; possibly TRBD2 for D (7 bases). The CDR3 sequence is 13 residues long. V shed 10 bases and J shed 8 bases, with 21 bases lying between them. From germline, CDR1 is ENHRY and CDR2 SYGVKD.

By frequency in the sample, this clonotype is medium-sized (0.01 to 0.1%). The V and J genes are TRBV5-1 and TRBJ1-5; 10 bases line up with TRBD1. This CDR3 comprises 14 residues. Germline CDR1 is SGHRS and CDR2 is YFSETQ. With 0 bases clipped from V and 6 bases from J, the junction kept 0 bases outside the gene matches. This chain's CDR3 is CASSLGQGAQPQHF. The CDR3 region has the DNA TGCGCCAGCAGCTTGGGACAGGGGGCTCAGCCCCAGCATTTT. Based on the CDR3 plus reference TRBV5-1 and TRBJ1-5, the full variable domain is KAGVTQTPRYLIKTRGQQVTLSCSPISGHRSVSWYQQTPGQGLQFLFEYFSETQRNKGNFPGRFSGRQFSNSRSEMNVSTLELGDSALYLCASSLGQGAQPQHFGDGTRLSIL.

The chain carries TRBV5-6 and TRBJ2-3; a weak D match, TRBD2 (8 bases). This CDR3 is 14 amino acids long. Trimming took 5 bases from V and 6 from J, leaving 16 bases between them. CDR1 and CDR2 from the germline V gene are SGHDT and YYEEEE. CDR3 in amino acids: CASRSGLGGDTQYF. In DNA form, the CDR3 reads TGTGCCAGCAGGTCGGGACTAGGGGGCGATACGCAGTATTTT.

V gene TRBV6-2 or TRBV6-3 combines with J gene TRBJ1-3; TRBD1 matches 7 bases. This CDR3 contains 16 residues. V gave up 2 bases and J gave up 4 bases; unmatched junction bases: 8. The germline V gene encodes CDR1 MNHEY and CDR2 SVGEGT. The CDR3, as DNA: TGTGCCAGCAGTTACGCCGGACAGGCAGAAGGAAACACCATATATTTT. This translates into CASSYAGQAEGNTIYF.

By sample fraction, this clonotype is medium-sized. This sequence joins TRBV5-8 and TRBJ2-1; 10 bases match TRBD2. Germline V gives CDR1 SGHTS, CDR2 YDEGEE. V trimming: 2 bases; J trimming: 8 bases; junction bases outside the gene matches: 7. This CDR3 contains 15 residues. For the CDR3, the DNA is TGTGCCAGCAGCTTCAGCGGGAGGGTTTTGGATGAGCAGTTCTTC. This sequence encodes CASSFSGRVLDEQFF.

The chain carries TRBV25-1 and TRBJ2-5; 8 bases map to TRBD1. The trim removed 2 bases at V and 5 bases at J, leaving 4 bases unmatched. CDR3 size: 14 residues. Germline V gene sequence: CDR1 MGHDK, CDR2 SYGVNS. The CDR3 here is CASSEGAGGETQYF. The CDR3, as DNA: TGTGCCAGCAGTGAAGGAGCAGGGGGCGAGACCCAGTACTTC.

This chain connects TRBV11-2 to TRBJ2-2; TRBD2 agrees at 7 bases. Looked up from germline, CDR1 is SGHAT and CDR2 is FQNNGV. Unmatched junction bases numbered 5, after V lost 6 bases and J lost 1 base. This CDR3 is built from 15 residues. As DNA, the CDR3 is TGTGCCAGCAGTGTAGCGGGCCTGAACACCGGGGAGCTGTTTTTT. Protein product: CASSVAGLNTGELFF.

CDR3 nucleotide sequence: TGTGCCAGCAGTTGGGGACTAGAAAGCAACAATGAGCAGTTCTTC. Residues: CASSWGLESNNEQFF. The V and J genes are TRBV6-5 and TRBJ2-1, with TRBD2 matching over 8 bases. In germline, CDR1 is MNHEY, CDR2 SVGAGI. CDR3 length: 15 residues. J gave up 5 bases and V 4 bases, and 7 bases lay outside the gene matches.

This clonotype is deemed medium-sized. The CDR3 sequence: CASKSSGSSDTQYF. CDR3 DNA sequence: TGTGCCAGCAAGTCTAGCGGGAGCTCAGATACGCAGTATTTT. J is TRBJ2-3 and V is TRBV28; 10 bases align to TRBD2. The CDR3 has 14 amino acids. CDR1 MDHEN and CDR2 SYDVKM come from the germline V gene. J lost 4 bases, V lost 7 bases, and 5 bases had no gene match.

This clonotype showed up just a few times. The chain employs TRBV5-1 and TRBJ2-7, with D possibly being TRBD2 (6 bases). V was trimmed by 5 bases and J by 4 bases, leaving 19 bases between them. Germline-derived CDR1 and CDR2 are SGHRS and YFSETQ. The CDR3 has 15 residues. Here the CDR3 DNA reads TGCGCCAGCAGTTCCGATCCCGGGACTGAATACGAGCAGTACTTC. Amino acid sequence: CASSSDPGTEYEQYF.

Turning to this clonotype: A much larger clone sits a single nucleotide away, making a read error possible. The chain uses TRBV7-9 and TRBJ2-5; D gene ambiguous. Germline V gene sequence: CDR1 SEHNR, CDR2 FQNEAQ (reference sequence). The CDR3 loop spans 13 amino acids. CDR3 in DNA: TGTGTCAGCAGCCGACAAGGGCAAGAGACCCAGTACTTC. Translating it yields CVSSRQGQETQYF. Based on the CDR3 plus reference TRBV7-9 and TRBJ2-5, the full variable domain is DTGVSQNPRHKITKRGQNVTFRCDPISEHNRLYWYRQTLGQGPEFLTYFQNEAQLEKSRLLSDRFSAERPKGSFSTLEIQRTEQGDSAMYLCVSSRQGQETQYFGPGTRLLVL.

The chain employs TRBV12-3 or TRBV12-4 and TRBJ1-1; the D is unclear. CDR3 length: 14 amino acids. Trimming pared 6 bases from V and 4 bases from J, leaving 15 bases between. CDR3 in amino acids: CASRTAFEGTEAFF. CDR3 bases: TGTGCCAGCAGAACAGCCTTCGAAGGCACTGAAGCTTTCTTT.

This clonotype is labeled medium-sized (0.01 to 0.1%). V is TRBV20-1 and J is TRBJ1-2; TRBD1 agrees at 11 bases. V shed 6 bases and J 4 bases; nucleotides not matched to a gene: 4. The germline gives CDR1 DFQATT, CDR2 SNEGSKA (reference sequence). The CDR3 has 13 residues. The CDR3 DNA follows: TGCAGTGCCCCAGGACAGGGGGCCTATGGCTACACCTTC. Translating it yields CSAPGQGAYGYTF.

This clonotype is labeled as medium-sized. The CDR3 nucleotides read TGTGCCAGCAGTACCGACAGGGGAGAGACCCAGTACTTC. It is translated as CASSTDRGETQYF. This sequence joins TRBV12-3 or TRBV12-4 and TRBJ2-5; 8 bases match TRBD1. The ends lost 5 bases at V and 4 bases at J; junction bases unmatched: 3. The CDR3 totals 13 residues.

This clonotype rates as medium-sized. J is TRBJ2-2 and V is TRBV5-6; D remains unclear. Looked up from germline, CDR1 is SGHDT and CDR2 is YYEEEE. Trimming removed 2 bases at V and 4 bases at J, with 6 bases between. The length of the CDR3 is 13 residues. The CDR3 here is CASSFPGTGELFF. In nucleotides, the CDR3 is TGTGCCAGCAGCTTTCCGGGCACCGGGGAGCTGTTTTTT.

In its sample, this clonotype was seen a few times. This chain uses TRBV20-1 with TRBJ2-4; tentative D call: TRBD1 (5 bases). This CDR3 spans 14 amino acids. Germline CDR1 and CDR2: DFQATT and SNEGSKA (reference sequence). The V gene lost 0 bases and the J gene lost 0 bases, with 6 bases spanning the gap. This CDR3 reads CSAREGRAKNIQYF. The DNA of the CDR3 is TGCAGTGCTAGAGAGGGGCGAGCCAAAAACATTCAGTACTTC.

This clonotype was detected only a few times. The V and J genes are TRBV3-1 and TRBJ2-1; 9 bases fit TRBD2. Unmatched junction bases numbered 2, after V lost 2 bases and J lost 0 bases. There are 16 residues in the CDR3. Germline CDR1 and CDR2: LGHDT and YNNKEL (reference sequence). The chain's CDR3 is CASSQLAGSSYNEQFF. CDR3 in DNA: TGTGCCAGCAGCCAACTAGCGGGGAGCTCCTACAATGAGCAGTTCTTC.

The chain links TRBV29-1 to TRBJ2-2; 7 nucleotides agree with TRBD1. V was clipped by 7 bases and J by 5 bases; unmatched bases: 10. CDR1 and CDR2 (germline): SQVTM, ANQGSEA. This CDR3 is built from 14 residues. As DNA, the CDR3 is TGCAGCGCCGCTAAGGGGGCGTTGACCGGGGAGCTGTTTTTT. This translates into CSAAKGALTGELFF.

This clonotype rates as medium-sized. V usage is TRBV19 and J usage is TRBJ2-1; tentative D call: TRBD2 (7 bases). V was clipped by 2 bases and J by 8 bases, with 16 bases between them. The CDR3 length is 15 residues. Germline values: CDR1 LNHDA, CDR2 SQIVND (reference sequence). CDR3 nucleotide sequence: TGTGCCAGTAGTATAAAGAGGGAGGGGGGCTATGAGCAGTTCTTC. This gives the protein CASSIKREGGYEQFF.

This clonotype was detected only once. The junction differs from germline at one of its ends, possibly a read error. This sequence joins TRBV4-3 and TRBJ2-1; D is perhaps TRBD2 (5 bases). Germline lookup yields CDR1 LGHNA and CDR2 YSLEER. This CDR3 has 14 amino acids. CDR3 nucleotides: TGCGTCAGCAGCCAAGGTCTGGACTCCCCAGAGCAGTTCTTC. This gives the protein CVSSQGLDSPEQFF.

Judged by abundance, this clonotype is medium-sized. V is TRBV6-1 and J is TRBJ1-1; D gene ambiguous. This CDR3 has 15 amino acids. Trimming took 0 bases from V and 1 from J, leaving 9 bases between them. CDR1 is MNHNS and CDR2 is SASEGT in the germline V gene. CDR3 bases: TGTGCCAGCAGTGAAGCGCCCGTTGGGAACACTGAAGCTTTCTTT. Encoded protein: CASSEAPVGNTEAFF.

The rearrangement uses TRBV29-1 and TRBJ1-1, with 10 positions matching TRBD1. Looked up from germline, CDR1 is SQVTM and CDR2 is ANQGSEA. The CDR3 is 14 residues long. The junction had 6 bases not matched to a gene; V was cut back by 7 bases and J by 1 base. The CDR3 sequence: CSGGTGEGNTEAFF. DNA for the CDR3: TGCAGCGGCGGGACAGGGGAGGGGAACACTGAAGCTTTCTTT.